This record concerns one T cell receptor (beta chain) sequence. Its matching antigen is unknown. CD4+ T cells from unexposed donors were obtained before the COVID-19 pandemic (2011-2018). The cells were cultured for approximately ten days before CD4+ T cells were isolated. Testing used SARS-CoV-2 S/N and four cold-coronavirus spikes on unexposed-donor CD4+ T cells, cells permitting. The data stem from a study of CD4 T cells in relation to SARS-CoV-2 and coronaviruses. Looking at the study overall: TCR beta CDR3s were sequenced after approximately nine-day antigen culture of PBMCs. No peptide or an HIV-1 Nef peptide pool served as negative control. Study-wide findings and caveats: SARS-CoV-2-driven expansion was significantly weaker in crossreactive than monoreactive clones.

J was trimmed by 6 bases and V by 6 bases; bases with no gene match: 6. CDR1 and CDR2 (germline): KGHSH, LQKENI. The CDR3 has 14 amino acids. The assay was immunoSEQ multiplex PCR, and TCRdb's table has in-frame clones only and misses some. The table has 20,000 to 25,000 clones, approximately 72% seen once. This sequence joins TRBV18 and TRBJ1-5; 9 positions agree with TRBD1. The clonotype was recovered from a human donor in good health. Sequencing was performed on CD4+ T cells from PBMCs, cultured in vitro. In DNA form, the CDR3 reads TGTGCCAGCTCCGGGACAGGGTATTTTCAGCCCCAGCATTTT. This gives the protein CASSGTGYFQPQHF.